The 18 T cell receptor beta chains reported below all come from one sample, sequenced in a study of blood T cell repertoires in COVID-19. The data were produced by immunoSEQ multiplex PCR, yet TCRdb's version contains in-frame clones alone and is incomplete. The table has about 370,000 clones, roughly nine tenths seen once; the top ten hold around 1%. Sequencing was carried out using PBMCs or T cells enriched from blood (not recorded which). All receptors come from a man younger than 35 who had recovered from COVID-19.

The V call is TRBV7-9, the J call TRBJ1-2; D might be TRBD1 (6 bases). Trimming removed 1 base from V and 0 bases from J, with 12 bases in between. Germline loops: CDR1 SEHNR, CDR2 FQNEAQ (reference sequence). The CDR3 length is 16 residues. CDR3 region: CASSLGGGGTNYGYTF. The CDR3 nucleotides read TGTGCCAGCAGCTTAGGCGGGGGCGGCACTAACTATGGCTACACCTTC.

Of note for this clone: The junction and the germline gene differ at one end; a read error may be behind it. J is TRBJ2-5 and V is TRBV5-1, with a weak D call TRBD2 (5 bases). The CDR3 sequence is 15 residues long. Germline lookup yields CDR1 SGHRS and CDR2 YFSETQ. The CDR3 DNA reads TGCGCCAGCAGGTTGGGAAACGGGAACCAAGAGACCCAGTACTTC. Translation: CASRLGNGNQETQYF.

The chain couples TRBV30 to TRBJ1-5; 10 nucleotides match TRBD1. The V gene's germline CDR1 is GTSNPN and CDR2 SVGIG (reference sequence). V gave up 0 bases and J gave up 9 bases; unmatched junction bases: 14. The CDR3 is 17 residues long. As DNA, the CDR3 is TGTGCCTGGAGTGTTCCATTTCGGGACAGGGGCCTATGGCCCCAGCATTTT. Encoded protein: CAWSVPFRDRGLWPQHF.

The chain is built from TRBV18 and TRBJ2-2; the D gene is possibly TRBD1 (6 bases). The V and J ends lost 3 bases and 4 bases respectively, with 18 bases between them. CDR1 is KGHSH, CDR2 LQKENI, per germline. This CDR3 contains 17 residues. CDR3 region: CASSPLGWGRGTGELFF. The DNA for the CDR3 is TGTGCCAGCTCACCCCTCGGGTGGGGGCGAGGCACCGGGGAGCTGTTTTTT.

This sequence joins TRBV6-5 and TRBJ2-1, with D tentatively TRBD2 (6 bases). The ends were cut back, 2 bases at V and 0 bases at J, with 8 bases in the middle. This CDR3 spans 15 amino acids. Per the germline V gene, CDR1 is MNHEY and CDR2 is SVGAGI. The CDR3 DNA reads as TGTGCCAGCAGTTACCGGGGGACCTCCTACAATGAGCAGTTCTTC. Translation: CASSYRGTSYNEQFF.

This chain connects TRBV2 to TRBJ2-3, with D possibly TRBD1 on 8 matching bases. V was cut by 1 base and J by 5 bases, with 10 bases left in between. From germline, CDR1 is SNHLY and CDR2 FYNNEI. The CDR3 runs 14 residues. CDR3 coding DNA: TGTGCCAGCAGTGAAGACAGGGGGGGAGATACGCAGTATTTT. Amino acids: CASSEDRGGDTQYF.

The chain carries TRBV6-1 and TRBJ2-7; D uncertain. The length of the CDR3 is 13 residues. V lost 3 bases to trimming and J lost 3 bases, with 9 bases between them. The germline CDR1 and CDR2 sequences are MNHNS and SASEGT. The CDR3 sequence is CASSEYRVYEQYF. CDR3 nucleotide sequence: TGTGCCAGCAGTGAGTACCGAGTCTACGAGCAGTACTTC.

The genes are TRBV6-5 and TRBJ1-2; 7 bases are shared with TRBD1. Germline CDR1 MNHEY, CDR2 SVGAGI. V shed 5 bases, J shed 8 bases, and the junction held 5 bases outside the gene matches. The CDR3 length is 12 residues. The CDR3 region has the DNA TGTGCCAGCAGTCGCACAGGGGACGGCTACACCTTC. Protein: CASSRTGDGYTF.

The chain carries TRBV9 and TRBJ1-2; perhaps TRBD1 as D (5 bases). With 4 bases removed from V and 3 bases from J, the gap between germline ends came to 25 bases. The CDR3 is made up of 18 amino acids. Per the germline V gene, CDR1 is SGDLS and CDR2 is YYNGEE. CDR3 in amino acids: CASSLQDNGPKGHYGYTF. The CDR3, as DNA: TGTGCCAGCAGCTTACAAGATAACGGCCCCAAGGGGCACTATGGCTACACCTTC. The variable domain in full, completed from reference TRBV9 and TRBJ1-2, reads DSGVTQTPKHLITATGQRVTLRCSPRSGDLSVYWYQQSLDQGLQFLIQYYNGEERAKGNILERFSAQQFPDLHSELNLSSLELGDSALYFCASSLQDNGPKGHYGYTFGSGTRLTVV.

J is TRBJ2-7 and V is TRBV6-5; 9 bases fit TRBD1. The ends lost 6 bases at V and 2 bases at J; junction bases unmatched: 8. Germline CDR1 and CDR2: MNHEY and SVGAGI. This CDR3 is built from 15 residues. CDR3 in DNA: TGTGCCAGCAGGACCTCCGGGACAGGGCCCTACGAGCAGTACTTC. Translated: CASRTSGTGPYEQYF.

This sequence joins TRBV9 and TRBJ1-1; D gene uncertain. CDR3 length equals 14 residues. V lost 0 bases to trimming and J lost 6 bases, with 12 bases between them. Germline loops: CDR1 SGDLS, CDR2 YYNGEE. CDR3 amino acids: CASSVEALVSEAFF. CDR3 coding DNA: TGTGCCAGCAGCGTAGAGGCCCTAGTATCTGAAGCTTTCTTT.

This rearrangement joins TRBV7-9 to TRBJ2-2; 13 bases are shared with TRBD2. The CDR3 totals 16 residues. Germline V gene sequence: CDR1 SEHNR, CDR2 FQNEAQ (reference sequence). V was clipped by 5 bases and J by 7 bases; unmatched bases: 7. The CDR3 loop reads CASSPRTSGSFGELFF. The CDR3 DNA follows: TGTGCCAGCAGCCCCCGGACTAGCGGGAGTTTCGGGGAGCTGTTTTTT.

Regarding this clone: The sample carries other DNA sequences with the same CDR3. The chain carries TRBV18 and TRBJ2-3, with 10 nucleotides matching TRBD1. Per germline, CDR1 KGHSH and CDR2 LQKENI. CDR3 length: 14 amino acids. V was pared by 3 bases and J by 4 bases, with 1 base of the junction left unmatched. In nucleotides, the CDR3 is TGTGCCAGCTCACCGGGACAGGGGCCAGATACGCAGTATTTT. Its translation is CASSPGQGPDTQYF.

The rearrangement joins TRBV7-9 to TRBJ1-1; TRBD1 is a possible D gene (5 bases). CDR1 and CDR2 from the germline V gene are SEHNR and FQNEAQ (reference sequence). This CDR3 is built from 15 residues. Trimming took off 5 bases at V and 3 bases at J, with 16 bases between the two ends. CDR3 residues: CASSPRQGEDTEAFF. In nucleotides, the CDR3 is TGTGCCAGCAGCCCCCGGCAGGGCGAGGACACTGAAGCTTTCTTT.

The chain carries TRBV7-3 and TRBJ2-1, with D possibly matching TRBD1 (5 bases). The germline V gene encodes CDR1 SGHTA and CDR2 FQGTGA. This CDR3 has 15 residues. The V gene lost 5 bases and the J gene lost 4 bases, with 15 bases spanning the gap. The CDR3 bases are TGTGCCAGCAGCCTCAATGGGCGACAGTACAATGAGCAGTTCTTC. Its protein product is CASSLNGRQYNEQFF.

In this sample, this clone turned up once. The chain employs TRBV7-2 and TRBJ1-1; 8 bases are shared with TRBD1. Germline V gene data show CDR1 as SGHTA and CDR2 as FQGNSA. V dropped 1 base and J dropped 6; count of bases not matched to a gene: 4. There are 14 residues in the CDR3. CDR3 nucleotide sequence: TGTGCCAGCAGCTTAGGGACAGGGCGGCCTGAAGCTTTCTTT. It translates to CASSLGTGRPEAFF.

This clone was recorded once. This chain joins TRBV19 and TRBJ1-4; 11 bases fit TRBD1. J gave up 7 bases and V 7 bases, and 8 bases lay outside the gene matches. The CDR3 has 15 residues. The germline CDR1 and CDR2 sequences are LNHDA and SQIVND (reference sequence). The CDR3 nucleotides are TGTGCCAGTATTAATATCGGGACAGGGGGTGAAAAACTGTTTTTT. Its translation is CASINIGTGGEKLFF.

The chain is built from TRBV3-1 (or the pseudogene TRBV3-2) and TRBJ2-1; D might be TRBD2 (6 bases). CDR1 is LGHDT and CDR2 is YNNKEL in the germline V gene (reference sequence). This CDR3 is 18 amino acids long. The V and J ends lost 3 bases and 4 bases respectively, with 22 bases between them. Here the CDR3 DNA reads TGTGCCAGCAGCCAGGCGCTGACTAGTGTACAACTGTACAATGAGCAGTTCTTC. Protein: CASSQALTSVQLYNEQFF.